Following are 21 T cell receptor beta chains from one sample sequenced in a study of cytomegalovirus exposure and HLA in healthy donors. The PCR ran on 60 Vbeta and 13 Jbeta primers. Only in-frame clones appear in the TCRdb table, and some are missing; sequencing was by immunoSEQ multiplex PCR. Of 130,000 or so clones listed, roughly 70% are singletons. What was sequenced was PBMCs. Receptors were obtained from a man between 50 and 59 years old in good health and CMV-seropositive.

The chain recombines TRBV2 with TRBJ1-1; D remains unclear. Looked up from germline, CDR1 is SNHLY and CDR2 is FYNNEI. There are 13 residues in the CDR3. Deletions cut 5 bases from V and 1 base from J, with 8 bases between. This CDR3 reads CASSYQANTEAFF. The CDR3 nucleotides read TGTGCCAGCAGTTACCAGGCGAACACTGAAGCTTTCTTT. Together with reference TRBV2 and TRBJ1-1, the CDR3 gives the full variable domain: EPEVTQTPSHQVTQMGQEVILRCVPISNHLYFYWYRQILGQKVEFLVSFYNNEISEKSEIFDDQFSVERPDGSNFTLKIRSTKLEDSAMYFCASSYQANTEAFFGQGTRLTVV.

This chain joins TRBV6-5 and TRBJ1-1; tentative D call: TRBD1 (6 bases). The CDR3 is 15 amino acids. Trimming left V 5 bases short and J 2 bases short, with 15 bases between. Germline V gene data show CDR1 as MNHEY and CDR2 as SVGAGI. The CDR3 DNA follows: TGTGCCAGCAGTCTATTGTTGGGACATAACACTGAAGCTTTCTTT. It encodes CASSLLLGHNTEAFF.

The J gene is TRBJ1-1, the V gene TRBV5-1; no clear D gene. The CDR3 runs to 11 residues. V was clipped by 1 base and J by 7 bases, with 5 bases between them. Per germline, CDR1 SGHRS and CDR2 YFSETQ. The CDR3 loop is CASSLNGEAFF. The CDR3 DNA reads as TGCGCCAGCAGCTTGAACGGTGAAGCTTTCTTT.

The gene calls are TRBV5-1 and TRBJ2-1; 8 bases align to TRBD2. V lost 4 bases to trimming and J lost 6 bases; unmatched junction nucleotides: 6. CDR1 and CDR2 from the germline V gene are SGHRS and YFSETQ. The CDR3 covers 14 residues. The CDR3 DNA reads as TGCGCCAGCAGCCCCGGACTAGCCCCCAATGAGCAGTTCTTC. It translates to CASSPGLAPNEQFF. The variable domain in full, completed from reference TRBV5-1 and TRBJ2-1, reads KAGVTQTPRYLIKTRGQQVTLSCSPISGHRSVSWYQQTPGQGLQFLFEYFSETQRNKGNFPGRFSGRQFSNSRSEMNVSTLELGDSALYLCASSPGLAPNEQFFGPGTRLTVL.

This chain joins TRBV7-6 and TRBJ2-5; tentative D call: TRBD1 (6 bases). The CDR3 is 14 amino acids. V was shortened by 8 bases and J by 5 bases, with 18 bases between the two germline ends. Germline CDR1 is SGHVS and CDR2 is FNYEAQ. The CDR3 DNA follows: TGTGCCAGCTCCGCAACAGGGTTGAGGGAGACCCAGTACTTC. Protein product: CASSATGLRETQYF.

The gene calls are TRBV11-2 and TRBJ1-1, with TRBD1 matching 8 bases. V dropped 5 bases and J dropped 6; count of bases not matched to a gene: 5. The CDR3 covers 13 residues. CDR1 is SGHAT and CDR2 is FQNNGV in the germline V gene. CDR3 sequence: CASSPDRGAEAFF. CDR3 nucleotides: TGTGCCAGCAGCCCCGACAGGGGTGCTGAAGCTTTCTTT.

This clone has only one observation. The chain carries TRBV15 and TRBJ2-6; no clear D gene. Trimming left V 11 bases short and J 2 bases short, with 7 bases between. The CDR3 sequence is 12 residues long. Germline V CDR1 and CDR2: LNHNV, YYDKDF (reference sequence). Here the CDR3 reads CASTTGANVLTF. The CDR3 nucleotides read TGTGCCTCCACCACTGGGGCCAACGTCCTGACTTTC.

As for this clone: Germline is not matched at one junction end, which may reflect a read error. The V gene is TRBV7-9, the J gene TRBJ2-3, with D perhaps matching TRBD2 (6 bases). The CDR3 spans 18 residues. CDR1 is SEHNR and CDR2 is FQNEAQ in the germline V gene (reference sequence). The CDR3 nucleotides are TGTTCCAGCAGCTTAGGTGGAGCGCGGGGACTCCACACAGATACGCAGTATTTT. This gives the protein CSSSLGGARGLHTDTQYF.

CDR3 protein: CASSLVGQGRNQPQHF. The CDR3 nucleotides are TGTGCCAGCAGCTTAGTGGGACAGGGGAGAAATCAGCCCCAGCATTTT. The V gene is TRBV7-2, the J gene TRBJ1-5, with 10 bases aligning to TRBD1. J lost 4 bases, V lost 1 base, and 4 bases had no gene match. This CDR3 region has 16 residues. Germline V lookup: CDR1 SGHTA, CDR2 FQGNSA.

On this clone: Different DNA sequences within this sample yield the same CDR3. The chain couples TRBV12-5 to TRBJ2-7; 8 bases align to TRBD2. Germline V gene data show CDR1 as LGHNT and CDR2 as FRNRAP. The V gene end was trimmed by 1 base and the J gene end by 4 bases; junction bases not matched to a gene: 6. This CDR3 is 15 amino acids long. The CDR3 here is CASGLEGGRTYEQYF. The CDR3 coding sequence is TGTGCTAGTGGTTTGGAGGGCGGGAGGACTTACGAGCAGTACTTC.

This sequence joins TRBV4-1 and TRBJ1-4, with 10 bases matching TRBD1. The J segment lost 7 bases and the V segment lost 0 bases, leaving 5 bases of the junction unmatched. CDR1 MGHRA and CDR2 YSYEKL come from the germline V gene. This CDR3 is built from 16 residues. CDR3 nucleotides: TGCGCCAGCAGCCAAGATCGGAGGACAGGGGGTGAAAAACTGTTTTTT. Translation gives CASSQDRRTGGEKLFF.

The CDR3 loop is CASSSWTFSNQPQHF. CDR3 DNA sequence: TGTGCCAGCAGTTCGTGGACATTTAGCAATCAGCCCCAGCATTTT. The rearrangement joins TRBV6-6 to TRBJ1-5, with a weak D call TRBD1 (5 bases). The CDR3 covers 15 residues. Deletions cut 4 bases from V and 0 bases from J, with 10 bases between. The V gene's germline CDR1 is MNHNY and CDR2 SVGAGI (reference sequence).

The rearrangement links TRBV5-1 to TRBJ2-7, with 8 bases identical to TRBD2. Germline CDR1 is SGHRS and CDR2 is YFSETQ. The CDR3 extends over 15 amino acids. Trimming cost V 0 bases and J 7 bases; bases outside gene matches: 9. The CDR3 loop is CASSLGRREGGEQYF. The CDR3 nucleotides are TGCGCCAGCAGCTTGGGACGCCGGGAGGGAGGGGAGCAGTACTTC.

The table lists this clone with a few counts. CDR3 residues: CASSERLGLRDRGRNTGELFF. The CDR3 region has the DNA TGTGCCAGCAGCGAGCGCCTGGGGCTCAGGGACAGGGGGAGGAACACCGGGGAGCTGTTTTTT. The J gene is TRBJ2-2, the V gene TRBV9; 11 bases are a match to TRBD1. V shed 3 bases and J 1 base; nucleotides not matched to a gene: 17. Germline CDR1 and CDR2: SGDLS and YYNGEE. The CDR3 covers 21 residues.

This clone has more than one count but fewer than ten. V and J are TRBV19 and TRBJ1-2; 7 nucleotides agree with TRBD1. Germline-derived CDR1 and CDR2 are LNHDA and SQIVND (reference sequence). The CDR3 contains 15 residues. V shed 10 bases, J shed 7 bases, and the junction held 18 bases outside the gene matches. The CDR3 loop reads CATGGGAGQRGGYTF. The CDR3 region has the DNA TGTGCCACTGGAGGGGGCGCGGGACAACGGGGTGGCTACACCTTC. Full variable domain (missing parts from reference TRBV19 and TRBJ1-2): DGGITQSPKYLFRKEGQNVTLSCEQNLNHDAMYWYRQDPGQGLRLIYYSQIVNDFQKGDIAEGYSVSREKKESFPLTVTSAQKNPTAFYLCATGGGAGQRGGYTFGSGTRLTVV.

The V gene is TRBV9, the J gene TRBJ1-3, with TRBD1 matching 8 bases. The CDR3 length is 20 residues. Germline loops: CDR1 SGDLS, CDR2 YYNGEE. After removal of 0 bases from V and 4 bases from J, the junction contained 18 bases not matched to a gene. The CDR3 loop reads CASSVGTSTERTGYGNTIYF. The CDR3 DNA is TGTGCCAGCAGCGTAGGCACTTCCACCGAAAGGACAGGGTACGGAAACACCATATATTTT.

The V call is TRBV9, the J call TRBJ2-2; D gene unclear. V gave up 0 bases and J gave up 4 bases, with 13 bases separating them. Germline CDR1 SGDLS, CDR2 YYNGEE. This CDR3 is 16 amino acids long. This chain's CDR3 is CASSVGRQAGTGELFF. CDR3 sequence (DNA): TGTGCCAGCAGCGTAGGTCGGCAGGCTGGCACCGGGGAGCTGTTTTTT.

The chain joins TRBV5-5 to TRBJ1-2, with 7 bases matching TRBD1. Trimming removed 3 bases from V and 7 bases from J; junction bases left unmatched: 9. The CDR3 loop spans 14 amino acids. CDR1 SGHKS and CDR2 YYEKEE come from the germline V gene (reference sequence). CDR3 residues: CASSSGQSVGGYTF. The CDR3 DNA follows: TGTGCCAGCAGCTCGGGACAGTCAGTGGGTGGCTACACCTTC.

The chain couples TRBV5-1 to TRBJ2-5, with TRBD1 matching over 9 bases. This CDR3 is 15 amino acids long. Germline V gene lookup returns CDR1 SGHRS and CDR2 YFSETQ. The trim removed 3 bases at V and 9 bases at J, leaving 12 bases unmatched. CDR3 protein: CASSSGPDRGEAQYF. The CDR3 DNA reads TGCGCCAGCAGCTCGGGTCCTGACAGGGGGGAGGCCCAGTACTTC.

V is TRBV6-6 and J is TRBJ1-5, with 7 nucleotides matching TRBD1. Germline CDR1 is MNHNY and CDR2 is SVGAGI (reference sequence). This CDR3 region has 13 residues. V lost 4 bases to trimming and J lost 6 bases; unmatched junction nucleotides: 3. DNA of the CDR3: TGTGCCAGCAGTTCTAACAGGGGTCAGCCCCAGCATTTT. This sequence encodes CASSSNRGQPQHF.

The chain recombines TRBV29-1 with TRBJ2-1; 7 nucleotides agree with TRBD1. Germline trimming cut 4 bases from V and 7 bases from J; bases unmatched to any gene: 1. The CDR3 totals 11 residues. CDR1 is SQVTM, CDR2 ANQGSEA, per germline. The CDR3 is CSVGQGNEQFF. CDR3 sequence (DNA): TGCAGCGTTGGACAGGGAAATGAGCAGTTCTTC.